These T cell receptor beta chains were read from a single sample in a study of blood T cell repertoires in COVID-19. Generated by immunoSEQ multiplex PCR, the TCRdb table keeps only in-frame clones and is missing some. The repertoire holds around 99,000 clones, around 80% seen once, with approximately 4.3% in the top ten. Sequencing used peripheral blood. These receptors were collected from a human donor in a cohort sampled during active or convalescent COVID-19. Each CDR3 is given with its conserved first and last residue. D genes are given only for firm matches. Clone size, where shown, is once, few, many, or a class for clones that have expanded.

abundance	j_gene	v_gene	d_gene	CDR3aa	CDR3nt
.	TRBJ2-1	TRBV6-2/TRBV6-3	TRBD2	CASSLPLVAGGNNEQFF	TGTGCCAGCAGTCTTCCCCTTGTAGCGGGGGGCAACAATGAGCAGTTCTTC
.	TRBJ2-5	TRBV5-1	TRBD1	CASSLQTGVETQYF	TGCGCCAGCAGCCTTCAGACAGGGGTAGAGACCCAGTACTTC
.	TRBJ1-5	TRBV27	.	CASSPIPGGPQPQHF	TGTGCCAGCAGTCCTATTCCGGGGGGCCCTCAGCCCCAGCATTTT
.	TRBJ1-1	TRBV12-3/TRBV12-4	.	CASSLTGLPEAFF	TGTGCCAGCAGTTTAACAGGGTTACCTGAAGCTTTCTTT
.	TRBJ1-2	TRBV6-2/TRBV6-3	.	CASSYNDRYSSGYTF	TGTGCCAGCAGTTACAATGACAGATACTCTTCCGGCTACACCTTC
many	TRBJ2-1	TRBV7-2	.	CASSYLSATSYNEQFF	TGTGCCAGCAGCTACCTTAGCGCCACCTCCTACAATGAGCAGTTCTTC
.	TRBJ2-4	TRBV20-1	.	CSASSWAGLAKNIQYF	TGCAGTGCTAGTAGCTGGGCAGGGCTAGCCAAAAACATTCAGTACTTC
once	TRBJ2-7	TRBV7-2	TRBD2	CASSLWASGRPEQYF	TGTGCCAGCAGCTTATGGGCTAGCGGCAGGCCGGAGCAGTACTTC
many	TRBJ1-6	TRBV5-6	TRBD1	CASSLTAGQAEDSPLHF	TGTGCCAGCAGCTTGACAGCCGGACAGGCAGAGGATTCACCCCTCCACTTT
.	TRBJ2-2	TRBV5-1	.	CASSLRQGNTGELFF	TGCGCCAGCAGCTTGAGGCAGGGTAACACCGGGGAGCTGTTTTTT
.	TRBJ1-6	TRBV27	.	CASRGGAWNSPLHF	TGTGCCAGCAGAGGGGGGGCATGGAATTCACCCCTCCACTTT
.	TRBJ1-6	TRBV28	.	CASSESTGRYSPLHF	TGTGCCAGCAGCGAGAGTACAGGGCGTTACTCACCCCTCCACTTT
.	TRBJ1-1	TRBV18	.	CASRLNRFDTEAFF	TGTGCCAGCCGCCTTAACAGGTTCGACACTGAAGCTTTCTTT
.	TRBJ2-5	TRBV5-1	.	CASSFTRGARPEETQYF	TGCGCCAGCAGCTTTACACGGGGGGCCCGCCCCGAAGAGACCCAGTACTTC
.	TRBJ2-1	TRBV4-3	.	CASSQDQVYYNEQFF	TGCGCCAGCAGCCAAGACCAGGTCTACTACAATGAGCAGTTCTTC
few	TRBJ2-2	TRBV7-9	TRBD1	CASSLTGGRNTGELFF	TGTGCCAGCAGTCTGACAGGGGGCCGGAACACCGGGGAGCTGTTTTTT
.	TRBJ2-1	TRBV3-1/TRBV3-2	TRBD1	CASSHTGTGVNEQFF	TGTGCCAGCAGCCATACGGGGACAGGGGTGAATGAGCAGTTCTTC
.	TRBJ2-7	TRBV19	TRBD1	CASRDAGTGVHEQYF	TGTGCCAGCCGTGACGCCGGGACAGGGGTCCACGAGCAGTACTTC
.	TRBJ2-1	TRBV27	TRBD2	CASRTSGSNEQFF	TGTGCCAGCAGGACTAGCGGGAGCAATGAGCAGTTCTTC
.	TRBJ1-4	TRBV9	TRBD1	CASSPGGTTNEKLFF	TGTGCCAGCAGCCCAGGGGGGACAACTAATGAAAAACTGTTTTTT
.	TRBJ1-5	TRBV19	.	CASSIIGPGSQPQHF	TGTGCCAGTAGTATAATCGGGCCAGGGTCCCAGCCCCAGCATTTT
.	TRBJ1-1	TRBV9	TRBD1	CASSGTGRGTEAFF	TGTGCCAGCAGCGGGACAGGGAGGGGCACTGAAGCTTTCTTT
.	TRBJ2-5	TRBV6-2/TRBV6-3	.	CASSATGFGETQYF	TGTGCCAGCAGTGCCACAGGGTTTGGTGAGACCCAGTACTTC
.	TRBJ2-7	TRBV7-9	.	CASSLSGQTFYEQYF	TGTGCCAGCAGCTTATCCGGACAGACCTTCTACGAGCAGTACTTC
.	TRBJ2-7	TRBV5-1	TRBD2	CASSLASGSYYEQYF	TGCGCCAGCAGCTTGGCTAGCGGAAGTTACTACGAGCAGTACTTC
.	TRBJ2-3	TRBV10-3	TRBD2	CAISGASGILFTQYF	TGTGCCATCAGTGGCGCTAGCGGGATTTTGTTTACGCAGTATTTT
few	TRBJ2-4	TRBV7-8	TRBD1	CASSTGGAKNIQYF	TGTGCCAGCAGCACAGGGGGGGCCAAAAACATTCAGTACTTC
.	TRBJ1-1	TRBV12-3/TRBV12-4	.	CASRTGNTEAFF	TGTGCCAGCAGGACAGGGAACACTGAAGCTTTCTTT
.	TRBJ2-7	TRBV9	TRBD2	CASSGGTSGTYEQYF	TGTGCCAGCAGCGGCGGGACTAGCGGAACCTACGAGCAGTACTTC
.	TRBJ1-2	TRBV27	.	CASRTGGLQGYGYTF	TGTGCCAGCAGAACTGGTGGGCTTCAAGGCTATGGCTACACCTTC
.	TRBJ2-1	TRBV5-6	.	CASSKMWQGSPYNEQFF	TGTGCCAGCAGCAAGATGTGGCAGGGGTCCCCCTACAATGAGCAGTTCTTC
few	TRBJ1-1	TRBV29-1	TRBD1	CSVDDRGWGYRDTEAFF	TGCAGCGTTGACGACAGGGGATGGGGGTATAGGGACACTGAAGCTTTCTTT
.	TRBJ2-7	TRBV27	TRBD1	CASRTGGIYEQYF	TGTGCCAGCAGGACAGGGGGCATTTACGAGCAGTACTTC
.	TRBJ2-7	TRBV6-5	TRBD2	CASRREGLGEQYF	TGTGCCAGCAGGCGGGAGGGCCTTGGCGAGCAGTACTTC
.	TRBJ2-2	TRBV3-1/TRBV3-2	.	CASSQGEGGGEDTGELFF	TGTGCCAGCAGCCAAGGCGAGGGCGGGGGCGAGGACACCGGGGAGCTGTTTTTT
.	TRBJ2-3	TRBV30	.	CAWSGGGTDTQYF	TGTGCCTGGAGTGGCGGCGGTACAGATACGCAGTATTTT
.	TRBJ1-4	TRBV5-1	TRBD1	CASSPNPSGGTTNEKLFF	TGCGCCAGCAGCCCCAACCCCTCAGGGGGGACGACTAATGAAAAACTGTTTTTT
.	TRBJ1-2	TRBV5-6	TRBD1	CASSSMGTGLLDYGYTF	TGTGCCAGCAGCTCGATGGGGACAGGGCTTTTAGACTATGGCTACACCTTC
.	TRBJ2-7	TRBV9	TRBD1	CASSLRQGGNYEQYF	TGTGCCAGCAGCCTCCGACAGGGGGGAAACTACGAGCAGTACTTC
few	TRBJ2-3	TRBV29-1	TRBD1	CSARGQNTDTQYF	TGCAGCGCGAGGGGACAGAACACAGATACGCAGTATTTT
.	TRBJ2-3	TRBV6-1	TRBD1	CASSGRTGWSSTDTQYF	TGTGCCAGCAGTGGAAGGACAGGGTGGTCTAGCACAGATACGCAGTATTTT
.	TRBJ1-2	TRBV14	TRBD1	CASSQDLRQGAQGYTF	TGTGCCAGCAGCCAAGATTTGAGACAGGGGGCGCAAGGCTACACCTTC
once	TRBJ1-2	TRBV11-2	.	CASTSEGRTGWYGYTF	TGTGCCAGCACCTCAGAGGGCCGCACAGGGTGGTATGGCTACACCTTC
.	TRBJ2-7	TRBV29-1	TRBD1	CSVESRGSSYEQYF	TGCAGCGTTGAGTCCAGGGGGAGCTCCTACGAGCAGTACTTC
.	TRBJ1-1	TRBV9	.	CASSVGAYTEAFF	TGTGCCAGCAGCGTAGGGGCCTACACTGAAGCTTTCTTT
once	TRBJ2-7	TRBV7-2	.	CASSPTSDNREQYF	TGTGCCAGCAGCCCGACCTCCGATAACAGGGAGCAGTACTTC
.	TRBJ2-3	TRBV7-3	.	CASSLFGDSSTDTQYF	TGTGCCAGCAGCTTATTTGGGGACTCTAGCACAGATACGCAGTATTTT
.	TRBJ1-5	TRBV5-4	.	CASSLRQPDSNQPQHF	TGTGCCAGCAGCTTGAGACAGCCGGATAGCAATCAGCCCCAGCATTTT
once	TRBJ2-1	TRBV19	.	CASSTLLNSYNEQFF	TGTGCCAGTAGTACTCTACTAAACTCCTACAATGAGCAGTTCTTC
once	TRBJ2-7	TRBV5-5	.	CASSFAGSYEQYF	TGTGCCAGCAGCTTCGCAGGGTCCTACGAGCAGTACTTC
once	TRBJ1-5	TRBV19	.	CASAQGRNQPQHF	TGTGCCAGCGCTCAGGGTCGCAATCAGCCCCAGCATTTT
few	TRBJ2-1	TRBV19	TRBD2	CASTLAASSYNEQFF	TGTGCCAGTACGCTAGCGGCAAGCTCCTACAATGAGCAGTTCTTC
.	TRBJ2-3	TRBV28	TRBD1	CASSLTGVVDTQYF	TGTGCCAGCAGTTTAACAGGGGTGGTGGATACGCAGTATTTT
.	TRBJ1-2	TRBV30	.	CAWRATGSLGYTF	TGTGCCTGGAGGGCGACAGGATCCCTAGGCTACACCTTC
.	TRBJ2-6	TRBV9	.	CASSAYTGANVLTF	TGTGCCAGCAGCGCTTACACTGGGGCCAACGTCCTGACTTTC